The rows below give T cell receptor beta chains drawn from one sample of a study of vaccination effects on CD4 cells after COVID-19. Which antigens these TCRs recognize remains unknown. Libraries were prepared by immunoSEQ multiplex PCR; TCRdb keeps only in-frame clonotypes and omits some of them. Of 40,000 or so clones in the sample, around 75% were seen once. Sequencing was performed on CD4+ T cells from PBMCs cultured with a peptide pool, taken before COVID-19 vaccination. All receptors come from a human donor who had a prior SARS-CoV-2 infection. Both conserved end residues are part of each CDR3. The D gene is left open where the match is weak. Not all rows give a size; the values are once, few, many and, for expanded clones, a class.

>13|TRBV6-5|.|TRBJ1-2|few
CASSYVRFYGYTF
TGTGCCAGCAGTTACGTACGGTTCTATGGCTACACCTTC
>12|TRBV7-9|.|TRBJ1-1|.
CASSHRNTEAFF
TGTGCCAGCAGCCACCGGAACACTGAAGCTTTCTTT
>15|TRBV19|.|TRBJ2-1|.
CASSILWGADNEQFF
TGTGCCAGTAGTATATTGTGGGGGGCTGACAATGAGCAGTTCTTC
>15|TRBV6-4|TRBD1|TRBJ1-5|.
CASSPGTGGNQPQHF
TGTGCCAGCAGTCCCGGGACAGGGGGCAATCAGCCCCAGCATTTT
>14|TRBV7-9|.|TRBJ1-6|few
CASSFPGIGVPLHF
TGTGCCAGCAGCTTCCCAGGGATTGGGGTACCCCTCCACTTT
>13|TRBV2|.|TRBJ1-4|.
CASRRGTNEKLFF
TGTGCCAGCAGGAGGGGGACTAATGAAAAACTGTTTTTT
>13|TRBV24-1|.|TRBJ1-2|.
CATSDLLGVYYTF
TGTGCCACCAGTGATTTGCTTGGGGTTTACTACACCTTC
>14|TRBV5-6|.|TRBJ1-2|.
CASSPGHPTGGYTF
TGTGCCAGCAGCCCCGGACACCCCACGGGAGGCTACACCTTC
>14|TRBV6-6|.|TRBJ1-1|few
CASSYFDGDAEAFF
TGTGCCAGCAGTTATTTCGACGGGGACGCTGAAGCTTTCTTT
>13|TRBV21-1|.|TRBJ2-4|.
CASNRGQGYIQYF
TGTGCCAGCAATCGGGGACAGGGGTACATTCAGTACTTC